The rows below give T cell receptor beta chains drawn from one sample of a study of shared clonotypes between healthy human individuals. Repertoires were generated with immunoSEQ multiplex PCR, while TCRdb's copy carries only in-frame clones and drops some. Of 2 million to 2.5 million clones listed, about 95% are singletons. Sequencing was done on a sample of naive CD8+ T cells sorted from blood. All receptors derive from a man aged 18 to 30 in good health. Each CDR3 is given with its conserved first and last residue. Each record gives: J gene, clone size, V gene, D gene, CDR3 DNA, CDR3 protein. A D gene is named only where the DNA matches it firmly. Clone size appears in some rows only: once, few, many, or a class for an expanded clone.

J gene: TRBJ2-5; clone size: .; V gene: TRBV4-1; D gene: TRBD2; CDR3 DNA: TGCGCCAGCAGCCGCACTAGCGGACTTACACAAGAGACCCAGTACTTC; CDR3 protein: CASSRTSGLTQETQYF
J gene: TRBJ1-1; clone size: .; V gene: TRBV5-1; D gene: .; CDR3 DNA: TGCGCCAGCAGCTTGGTTCAAGGGGCTGAAGCTTTCTTT; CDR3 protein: CASSLVQGAEAFF
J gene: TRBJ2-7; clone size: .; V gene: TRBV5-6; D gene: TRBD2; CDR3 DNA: TGTGCCAGCCGTGGGCCGGGCGGGGGTTACGAGCAGTACTTC; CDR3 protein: CASRGPGGGYEQYF
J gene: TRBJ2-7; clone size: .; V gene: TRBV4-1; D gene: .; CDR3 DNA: TGCGCCAGCAGCCAAGATGGCAGGGCTGACGAGCAGTACTTC; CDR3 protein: CASSQDGRADEQYF
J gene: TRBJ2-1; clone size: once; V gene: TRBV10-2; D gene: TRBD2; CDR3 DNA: TGCGCCAGCAGTGAGTCGATTCGGGGGGTCGACAATGAGCAGTTCTTC; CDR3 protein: CASSESIRGVDNEQFF
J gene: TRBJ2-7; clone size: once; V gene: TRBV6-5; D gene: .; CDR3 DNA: TGTGCCAGCAGTTACTTCAGGGGCTACGAGCAGTACTTC; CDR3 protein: CASSYFRGYEQYF
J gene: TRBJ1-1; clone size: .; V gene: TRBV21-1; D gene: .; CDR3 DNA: TGTGCCAGCAGCAAAGACCCCCAGGGGGCGCACACTGAAGCTTTCTTT; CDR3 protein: CASSKDPQGAHTEAFF
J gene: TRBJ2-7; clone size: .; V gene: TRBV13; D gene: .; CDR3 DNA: TGTGCCAGCAGCCCTGAAAGAGGCTACGAGCAGTACTTC; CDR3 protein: CASSPERGYEQYF
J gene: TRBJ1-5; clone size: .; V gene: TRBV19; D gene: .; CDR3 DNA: TGTGCCAGTAGTATAGGTCTCCAGCCCCAGCATTTT; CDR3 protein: CASSIGLQPQHF
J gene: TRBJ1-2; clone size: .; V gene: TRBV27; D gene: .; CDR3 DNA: TGTGCCAGCAGTTTAAAGGGACATGACGGGAGCTATGGCTACACCTTC; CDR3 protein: CASSLKGHDGSYGYTF